These T cell receptor beta chains were read from a single sample in a study of T-cell memory formation after mild COVID-19. From the 5' RACE reads, TCRdb called clonotypes with MiXCR, one entry per CDR3 protein. The data hold over 450,000 distinct CDR3 sequences, with just over 20% observed a single time. The sequencing input was PBMCs or a T cell subset sorted from them (not recorded which). The receptors were gathered from an adult woman who had mild COVID-19 (a few samples of this study predate the infection). Cell type and time point are not known. The conserved cysteine and the conserved F or W are not part of the CDR3 here.

len	v_gene	j_gene	CDR3aa
14	TRBV15	TRBJ2-2	ATSSSGGGLAGELF
13	TRBV28	TRBJ2-7	ASRKVGGRDYEQY
10	TRBV19	TRBJ2-1	ASSQLGYEQF
10	TRBV29-1	TRBJ1-1	SVMDVNTEAF
12	TRBV5-1	TRBJ2-7	ASSYYGTSGAQY
9	TRBV30	TRBJ2-1	AWKGYNEQF
16	TRBV11-2	TRBJ1-1	ASSLSRGPRKGNTEAF
14	TRBV12-3/TRBV12-4	TRBJ2-3	ASSGGLAGPSDTQY
11	TRBV29-1	TRBJ2-3	SASWGRVDTQY
10	TRBV3-1	TRBJ2-5	ASSPLSATQY